This T cell receptor (beta chain) comes out of a study of shared clonotypes between healthy human individuals. Whole-study findings and limits: Generally, naive subsets came out with larger estimated richness than memory subsets.

The CDR3 covers 14 residues. Looked up from germline, CDR1 is MNHEY and CDR2 is SVGAGI. Trimming left V 5 bases short and J 1 base short, with 11 bases between. As concerns this clone: Its antigen is still unknown.

The assay was immunoSEQ multiplex PCR, and TCRdb's table has in-frame clones only and misses some. The table shows 2 million to 2.5 million clones, with about 94% occurring only once. The clonotype was recovered from a man aged 18-30 years in good health. The source material was naive CD4+ T cells sorted from blood. Subset indicated: CD45RA+ positively selected. This chain links TRBV6-5 with TRBJ1-1; D not resolved. CDR3 nucleotide sequence: TGTGCCAGCAGTGCTTATAGGGCGAACACTGAAGCTTTCTTT. Amino acid sequence: CASSAYRANTEAFF.